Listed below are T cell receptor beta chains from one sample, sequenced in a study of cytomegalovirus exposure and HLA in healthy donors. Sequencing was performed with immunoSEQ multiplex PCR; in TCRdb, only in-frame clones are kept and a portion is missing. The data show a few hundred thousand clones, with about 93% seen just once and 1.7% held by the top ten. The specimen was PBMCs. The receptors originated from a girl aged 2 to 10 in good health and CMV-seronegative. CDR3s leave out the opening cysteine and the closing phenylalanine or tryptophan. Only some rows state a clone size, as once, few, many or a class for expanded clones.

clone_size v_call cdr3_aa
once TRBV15 ATSRSGAWETQY
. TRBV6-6 ASEPTPPQKNTEAF
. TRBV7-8 ASSSYRDSYNEQF
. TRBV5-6 ASSLGLAGDTQY
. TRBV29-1 SVQRQRNTEAF
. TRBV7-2 ASSTETGGLSPLH
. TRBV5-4 ASSLRVAGNTGELF
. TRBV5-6 ASSLAGTGWYGTEAF
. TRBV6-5 ASSRGLNTEAF
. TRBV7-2 ASSSRAGELF
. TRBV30 AFSRGVDQPQH
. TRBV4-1 ASSQGGQGAQADIYEQY
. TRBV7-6 ASSSWGQNNEQF
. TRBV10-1 ASSENPYNEQF
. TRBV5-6 ASSLGSQETQY
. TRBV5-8 ASSRGQGNGYEQY
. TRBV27 ASSDRMREPQH
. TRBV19 ASIGVGDDEQY
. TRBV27 ASSSGIDEQY
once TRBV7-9 ASSSPGVQGYT
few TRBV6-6 ASSTGSNQPQH
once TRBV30 AWGGQAANEAF
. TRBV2 ASSDKTSGPLSYEQY
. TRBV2 ASSEAEGVGTGELF
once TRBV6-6 ASSSTSGGAADTQY
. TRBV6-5 ASRQGANTEAF
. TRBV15 ATRPAGTGGNQPQH
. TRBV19 ASSPPRTGYNQPQH
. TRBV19 ASSRDADRGNGYT
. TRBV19 ASSIDGGRIYNEQF
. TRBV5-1 ASSPRQGASNTEAF
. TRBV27 ASTPLAPRQGSYYEQY